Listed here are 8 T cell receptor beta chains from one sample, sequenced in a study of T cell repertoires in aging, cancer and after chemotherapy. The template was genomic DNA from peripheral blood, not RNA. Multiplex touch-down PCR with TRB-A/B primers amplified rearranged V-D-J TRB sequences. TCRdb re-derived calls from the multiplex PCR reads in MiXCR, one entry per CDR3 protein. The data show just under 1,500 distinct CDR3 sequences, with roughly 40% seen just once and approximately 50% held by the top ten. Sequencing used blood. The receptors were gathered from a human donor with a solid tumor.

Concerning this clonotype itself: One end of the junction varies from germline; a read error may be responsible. The CDR3 region has the DNA TGTGCCAGCTCAAGTGGCAGGCAAAGGACGAATTCACACCTCCACTTT. The encoded protein is CASSSGRQRTNSHLHF. This chain joins TRBV18 and TRBJ1-6, with D hard to call. The germline V gene has CDR1 KGHSH and CDR2 LQKENI. This CDR3 has 16 residues.

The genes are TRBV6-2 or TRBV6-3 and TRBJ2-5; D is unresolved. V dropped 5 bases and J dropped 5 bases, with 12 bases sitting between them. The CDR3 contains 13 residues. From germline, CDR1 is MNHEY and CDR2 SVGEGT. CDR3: CASSRRPYETQYF. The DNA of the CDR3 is TGTGCCAGCAGTCGCCGCCCTTATGAGACCCAGTACTTC.

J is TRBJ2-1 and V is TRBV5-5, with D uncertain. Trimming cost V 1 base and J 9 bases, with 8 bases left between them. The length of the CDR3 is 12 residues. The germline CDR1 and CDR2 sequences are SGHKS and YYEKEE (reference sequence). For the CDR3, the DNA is TGTGCCAGCAGCTTGTACGGATTTGAGCAGTTCTTC. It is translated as CASSLYGFEQFF.

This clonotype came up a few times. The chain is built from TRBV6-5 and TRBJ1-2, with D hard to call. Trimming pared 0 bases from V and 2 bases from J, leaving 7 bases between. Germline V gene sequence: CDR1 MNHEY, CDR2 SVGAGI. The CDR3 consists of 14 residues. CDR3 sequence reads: CASSYSKGNYGYTF. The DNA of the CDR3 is TGTGCCAGCAGTTACTCGAAGGGAAACTATGGCTACACCTTC.

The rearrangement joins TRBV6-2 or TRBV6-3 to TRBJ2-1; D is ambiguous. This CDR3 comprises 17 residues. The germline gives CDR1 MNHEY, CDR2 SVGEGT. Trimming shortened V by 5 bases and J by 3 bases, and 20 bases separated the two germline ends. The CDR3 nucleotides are TGTGCCAGCAGTCAAAGACCTAGTAGAGTTAGCTACAATGAGCAGTTCTTC. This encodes CASSQRPSRVSYNEQFF.

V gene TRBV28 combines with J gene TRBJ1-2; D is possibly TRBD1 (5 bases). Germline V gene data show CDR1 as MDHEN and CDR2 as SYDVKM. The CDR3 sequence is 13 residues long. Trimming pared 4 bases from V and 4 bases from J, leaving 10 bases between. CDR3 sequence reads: CASSSGRVYGYTF. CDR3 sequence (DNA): TGTGCCAGCAGTTCGGGACGGGTCTATGGCTACACCTTC.

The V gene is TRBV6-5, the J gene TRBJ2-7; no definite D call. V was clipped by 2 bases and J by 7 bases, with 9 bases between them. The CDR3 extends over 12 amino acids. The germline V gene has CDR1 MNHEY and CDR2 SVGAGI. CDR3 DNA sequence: TGTGCCAGCAGTTACAGGGTAGGAGAGCAGTACTTC. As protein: CASSYRVGEQYF.

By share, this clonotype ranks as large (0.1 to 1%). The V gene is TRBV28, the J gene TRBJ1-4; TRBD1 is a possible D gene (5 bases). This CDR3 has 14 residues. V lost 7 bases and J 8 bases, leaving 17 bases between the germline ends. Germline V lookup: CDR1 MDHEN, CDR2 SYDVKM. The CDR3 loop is CASTLGGNDEKLFF. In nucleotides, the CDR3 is TGTGCCAGCACCTTGGGGGGGAATGACGAAAAACTGTTTTTT.